This passage covers 30 T cell receptor beta chains from one sample sequenced in a study of blood T cell repertoires in COVID-19. Repertoires were generated with immunoSEQ multiplex PCR, while TCRdb's copy carries only in-frame clones and drops some. The table shows hundreds of thousands of clones, with approximately 89% occurring only once. Sequenced sample: peripheral blood. The origin of the receptors is a woman aged 25 to 39 who had recovered from COVID-19.

The J gene is TRBJ1-5, the V gene TRBV24-1, with 9 bases that match TRBD1. V shed 3 bases, J shed 6 bases, and the junction held 2 bases outside the gene matches. CDR1 and CDR2 from the germline V gene are KGHDR and SFDVKD. The CDR3 runs to 14 residues. CDR3 region: CATSDRTGVQPQHF. Written as DNA, the CDR3 is TGTGCCACCAGTGATAGGACAGGGGTTCAGCCCCAGCATTTT.

On this clone itself: Other DNA variants within this sample encode the same CDR3. The chain is built from TRBV28 and TRBJ2-5; 8 bases are shared with TRBD1. With V trimmed by 8 bases and J by 5 bases, 4 bases remained unmatched. Germline CDR1 reads MDHEN; CDR2 reads SYDVKM. The CDR3 is made up of 12 amino acids. The CDR3 loop is CASGQGWETQYF. For the CDR3, the DNA is TGTGCCAGCGGACAGGGTTGGGAGACCCAGTACTTC.

The chain employs TRBV19 and TRBJ1-2; D not certain. Germline V CDR1 and CDR2: LNHDA, SQIVND (reference sequence). There are 17 residues in the CDR3. Trimming removed 5 bases at V and 4 bases at J, with 23 bases between. The CDR3 region is CASSRLGSLDNPYGYTF. The CDR3 bases are TGTGCCAGTAGTCGACTCGGCAGTCTAGATAACCCCTATGGCTACACCTTC.

The chain recombines TRBV7-9 with TRBJ1-6; possibly TRBD1 for D (5 bases). Germline-derived CDR1 and CDR2 are SEHNR and FQNEAQ (reference sequence). This CDR3 has 19 residues. With 1 base removed from V and 3 bases from J, the gap between germline ends came to 19 bases. DNA of the CDR3: TGTGCCAGCAGCTTAGGAGCAGGGATTTCGCCCAACTATAATTCACCCCTCCACTTT. It specifies CASSLGAGISPNYNSPLHF. Together with reference TRBV7-9 and TRBJ1-6, the CDR3 gives the full variable domain: DTGVSQNPRHKITKRGQNVTFRCDPISEHNRLYWYRQTLGQGPEFLTYFQNEAQLEKSRLLSDRFSAERPKGSFSTLEIQRTEQGDSAMYLCASSLGAGISPNYNSPLHFGNGTRLTVT.

This chain links TRBV9 with TRBJ1-5; D not certain. This CDR3 is built from 15 residues. Germline-derived CDR1 and CDR2 are SGDLS and YYNGEE. V lost 4 bases to trimming and J lost 9 bases, with 20 bases between them. For the CDR3, the DNA is TGTGCCAGCAGCCCTCGGGTCCTTGGATTCGGGCCCCAGCATTTT. It specifies CASSPRVLGFGPQHF.

V gene TRBV27 combines with J gene TRBJ2-5, with 8 bases matching TRBD1. Germline V CDR1 and CDR2: MNHEY, SMNVEV (reference sequence). V lost 4 bases and J lost 2; bases outside the gene matches: 3. The CDR3 is made up of 14 amino acids. The CDR3 DNA is TGTGCCAGCAGTTCAGGACAGGGTCAAGAGACCCAGTACTTC. Amino acids: CASSSGQGQETQYF.

On this clone itself: At the DNA level, this CDR3 is encoded by other sequences in the same sample as well. The chain combines TRBV7-9 with TRBJ2-3; TRBD1 matches 7 bases. After removal of 5 bases from V and 1 base from J, the junction contained 3 bases not matched to a gene. The CDR3 has 14 amino acids. Germline assignment: CDR1 SEHNR and CDR2 FQNEAQ (reference sequence). The CDR3 nucleotides read TGTGCCAGCAGCAAAGGACAGGGCACAGATACGCAGTATTTT. Protein: CASSKGQGTDTQYF.

The chain has TRBV6-2 or TRBV6-3 and TRBJ1-1, with TRBD1 matching over 7 bases. CDR3 size: 15 residues. Per the germline V gene, CDR1 is MNHEY and CDR2 is SVGEGT. Losses at the gene ends were 1 base for V and 0 bases for J; bases not matched to a gene: 2. The CDR3, as DNA: TGTGCCAGCAGTTACTACAGGGGCCTGAACACTGAAGCTTTCTTT. Protein product: CASSYYRGLNTEAFF.

The chain is built from TRBV5-4 and TRBJ2-7, with TRBD2 as a possible D gene (6 bases). Trimming removed 4 bases at V and 6 bases at J, with 14 bases between. Looked up from germline, CDR1 is SGHNT and CDR2 is YYREEE (reference sequence). This CDR3 has 13 residues. The CDR3 region is CASSASLGGEQYF. The CDR3 DNA reads as TGTGCCAGCAGCGCTAGTTTGGGAGGCGAGCAGTACTTC.

This sequence joins TRBV24-1 and TRBJ2-1, with D unresolved. Trimming shortened V by 3 bases and J by 5 bases, and 13 bases separated the two germline ends. The CDR3 runs to 15 residues. Germline CDR1 and CDR2: KGHDR and SFDVKD. CDR3 residues: CATSDHQHVHNEQFF. CDR3 DNA: TGTGCCACCAGTGATCATCAACACGTCCACAATGAGCAGTTCTTC.

The chain has TRBV28 and TRBJ2-7; D unresolved. Trimming stripped 7 bases from V and 2 bases from J, with 15 bases between. The CDR3 runs to 14 residues. The germline V gene has CDR1 MDHEN and CDR2 SYDVKM. The CDR3, as DNA: TGTGCCAGCACTGGAGATCCCTTCACCTACGAGCAGTACTTC. Protein sequence: CASTGDPFTYEQYF.

The J gene is TRBJ2-5, the V gene TRBV4-3, with 10 bases aligning to TRBD1. With V trimmed by 3 bases and J by 1 base, 11 bases remained unmatched. CDR1 is LGHNA and CDR2 is YSLEER in the germline V gene. The length of the CDR3 is 18 residues. The CDR3 region is CASSHFRIGTGVQETQYF. The CDR3 DNA sequence: TGCGCCAGCAGCCATTTTCGGATCGGGACAGGGGTCCAAGAGACCCAGTACTTC.

The chain joins TRBV11-2 to TRBJ1-1, with D perhaps TRBD1 (5 bases). V was clipped by 0 bases and J by 0 bases, with 11 bases between them. The length of the CDR3 is 16 residues. Germline loops: CDR1 SGHAT, CDR2 FQNNGV. CDR3 sequence (DNA): TGTGCCAGCAGCTTAGACTATTCAGGGATGAACACTGAAGCTTTCTTT. This sequence encodes CASSLDYSGMNTEAFF.

The rearrangement joins TRBV19 to TRBJ2-7; a possible D gene is TRBD1 (6 bases). The germline CDR1 and CDR2 sequences are LNHDA and SQIVND (reference sequence). Trimming removed 10 bases from V and 2 bases from J, with 18 bases in between. This CDR3 comprises 14 residues. CDR3 coding DNA: TGTGCCACCAGGGGAAGGACACCGCCCTACGAGCAGTACTTC. As protein: CATRGRTPPYEQYF.

The V call is TRBV9, the J call TRBJ1-3; D might be TRBD1 (5 bases). V was cut by 1 base and J by 1 base, with 9 bases left in between. The V gene's germline CDR1 is SGDLS and CDR2 YYNGEE. The CDR3 totals 15 residues. DNA of the CDR3: TGTGCCAGCAGCGTACAGGGAAGTTCTGGAAACACCATATATTTT. Translating gives CASSVQGSSGNTIYF.

V usage is TRBV18 and J usage is TRBJ2-4, with 8 bases fitting TRBD1. CDR3 length: 13 residues. The V segment lost 2 bases and the J segment 9 bases; nucleotides outside the gene matches: 3. Germline V CDR1 and CDR2: KGHSH, LQKENI. CDR3 loop: CASSPGQGGIQYF. The CDR3 DNA sequence: TGTGCCAGCTCACCAGGACAGGGAGGCATTCAGTACTTC.

The chain combines TRBV7-3 with TRBJ2-1; tentative D call: TRBD2 (5 bases). V shed 2 bases and J shed 8 bases, with 10 bases lying between them. This CDR3 comprises 13 residues. Germline lookup yields CDR1 SGHTA and CDR2 FQGTGA. The CDR3 reads CASSLQSGHEQFF. CDR3 sequence (DNA): TGTGCCAGCAGCTTACAAAGCGGCCATGAGCAGTTCTTC.

J is TRBJ2-1 and V is TRBV5-1, with TRBD2 matching 10 bases. The CDR3 loop spans 16 amino acids. Germline lookup yields CDR1 SGHRS and CDR2 YFSETQ. V shed 2 bases and J 6 bases; nucleotides not matched to a gene: 8. CDR3 residues: CASSLKRGGGPNEQFF. The CDR3, as DNA: TGCGCCAGCAGCTTAAAGCGGGGGGGCGGGCCCAATGAGCAGTTCTTC.

The gene calls are TRBV10-3 and TRBJ1-1, with 7 bases matching TRBD1. J lost 1 base, V lost 0 bases, and 8 bases had no gene match. Germline CDR1 is ENHRY and CDR2 is SYGVKD. The CDR3 consists of 17 residues. The CDR3, as DNA: TGTGCCATCAGTGAGTCTGAGGGGGCCGTTCCGAACACTGAAGCTTTCTTT. Translating gives CAISESEGAVPNTEAFF.

The CDR3 nucleotides read TGTGCCAGCAGTTATGAGACAGGGGGAAACTATGGCTACACCTTC. Encoded protein: CASSYETGGNYGYTF. V gene TRBV6-5 combines with J gene TRBJ1-2, with 9 bases fitting TRBD1. CDR1 and CDR2 (germline): MNHEY, SVGAGI. This CDR3 is 15 amino acids long. The V gene end was trimmed by 3 bases and the J gene end by 2 bases; junction bases not matched to a gene: 4.

This rearrangement joins TRBV5-1 to TRBJ2-1; D perhaps matches TRBD2 (6 bases). The germline V gene has CDR1 SGHRS and CDR2 YFSETQ. The CDR3 is 17 residues long. Between the trimmed V and J ends, which lost 0 bases and 8 bases, there was a span of 21 bases. For the CDR3, the DNA is TGCGCCAGCAGCTTGGCAGTATGGAGGGGACTTTTGGATGAGCAGTTCTTC. Encoded protein: CASSLAVWRGLLDEQFF. Full variable domain (remainder filled in from reference TRBV5-1 and TRBJ2-1): KAGVTQTPRYLIKTRGQQVTLSCSPISGHRSVSWYQQTPGQGLQFLFEYFSETQRNKGNFPGRFSGRQFSNSRSEMNVSTLELGDSALYLCASSLAVWRGLLDEQFFGPGTRLTVL.

J is TRBJ1-4 and V is TRBV2, with D perhaps TRBD1 (5 bases). Germline CDR1 and CDR2: SNHLY and FYNNEI. V lost 7 bases, J lost 5 bases, and 8 bases lay in between. The CDR3 covers 12 residues. This chain's CDR3 is CASKRGNEKLFF. The CDR3 DNA follows: TGTGCCAGCAAAAGGGGAAATGAAAAACTGTTTTTT. Variable domain in full (rest from reference TRBV2 and TRBJ1-4): EPEVTQTPSHQVTQMGQEVILRCVPISNHLYFYWYRQILGQKVEFLVSFYNNEISEKSEIFDDQFSVERPDGSNFTLKIRSTKLEDSAMYFCASKRGNEKLFFGSGTQLSVL.

The chain combines TRBV13 with TRBJ2-5; 7 bases agree with TRBD1. The CDR3 length is 14 residues. After removal of 5 bases from V and 4 bases from J, the junction contained 7 bases not matched to a gene. Germline V gene sequence: CDR1 PRHDT, CDR2 FYEKMQ (reference sequence). CDR3 sequence reads: CASSTRQGRETQYF. The CDR3 DNA is TGTGCCAGCAGCACCCGACAGGGACGAGAGACCCAGTACTTC. The full variable domain, with the rest looked up from reference TRBV13 and TRBJ2-5, is AAGVIQSPRHLIKEKRETATLKCYPIPRHDTVYWYQQGPGQDPQFLISFYEKMQSDKGSIPDRFSAQQFSDYHSELNMSSLELGDSALYFCASSTRQGRETQYFGPGTRLLVL.

A few counts support this clone. The chain employs TRBV6-4 and TRBJ1-2, with D possibly matching TRBD1 (6 bases). This CDR3 has 13 residues. V was cut by 2 bases and J by 6 bases, with 10 bases left in between. Germline V CDR1 and CDR2: MRHNA, SNTAGT. The CDR3 coding sequence is TGTGCCAGCAGTGACCTACAGGGAAATGGCTACACCTTC. Its protein is CASSDLQGNGYTF.

The chain joins TRBV6-5 to TRBJ1-1, with 11 bases fitting TRBD1. The CDR3 has 12 residues. The V gene end was trimmed by 6 bases and the J gene end by 6 bases; junction bases not matched to a gene: 0. Germline CDR1 MNHEY, CDR2 SVGAGI. The CDR3 DNA sequence: TGTGCCAGCAGGGGACAGGGGGCTGAAGCTTTCTTT. Its translation is CASRGQGAEAFF.

The V gene is TRBV9, the J gene TRBJ2-2, with a weak D call TRBD2 (5 bases). The CDR3 runs to 16 residues. Trimming shortened V by 4 bases and J by 1 base, and 14 bases separated the two germline ends. CDR1 and CDR2 from the germline V gene are SGDLS and YYNGEE. The CDR3 coding sequence is TGTGCCAGCAGCCCGGACTTGATCGTGAACACCGGGGAGCTGTTTTTT. It codes for CASSPDLIVNTGELFF.

The chain uses TRBV2 and TRBJ1-5; a weak D match, TRBD1 (5 bases). CDR1 is SNHLY and CDR2 is FYNNEI in the germline V gene. The V gene lost 2 bases and the J gene lost 3 bases, with 11 bases spanning the gap. This CDR3 region has 15 residues. The CDR3 bases are TGTGCCAGCAGTGAATGGGGCAGGGACAATCAGCCCCAGCATTTT. It yields the protein CASSEWGRDNQPQHF.

At least ten counts were recorded for this clone. CDR3 protein: CASSRQGANTGELFF. DNA for the CDR3: TGTGCCAGCTCGCGACAGGGCGCGAACACCGGGGAGCTGTTTTTT. The V gene is TRBV18, the J gene TRBJ2-2; 7 bases fit TRBD1. The V segment lost 6 bases and the J segment 0 bases; nucleotides outside the gene matches: 4. The CDR3 is 15 amino acids. The germline CDR1 and CDR2 sequences are KGHSH and LQKENI.

The chain combines TRBV5-1 with TRBJ1-5, with TRBD1 matching over 7 bases. The V segment lost 4 bases and the J segment 3 bases; nucleotides outside the gene matches: 4. The V gene's germline CDR1 is SGHRS and CDR2 YFSETQ. CDR3 length: 14 amino acids. The CDR3 coding sequence is TGCGCCAGCAGCACAGGGGTCCCCAATCAGCCCCAGCATTTT. This gives the protein CASSTGVPNQPQHF.

The chain employs TRBV7-2 and TRBJ1-1; possible D gene TRBD1, 5 bases. Germline assignment: CDR1 SGHTA and CDR2 FQGNSA. Between the trimmed V and J ends, which lost 3 bases and 2 bases, there was a span of 10 bases. This CDR3 spans 14 amino acids. Here the CDR3 DNA reads TGTGCCAGCAGCTTCAGGGTAGGAAACACTGAAGCTTTCTTT. It is translated as CASSFRVGNTEAFF.